The entry that follows covers one T cell receptor beta chain sequence. What this receptor recognizes is not known. No base quality information exists; no much larger clone differs at one position. This entry is derived from a study of blood T cell repertoires in COVID-19 (dated by TCRdb to the early 2020s). With respect to the entire study: Samples covering the acute and convalescent phases of COVID-19 were provided by collaborators in the United States, Italy and Spain. Deeply sampled blood TCRbeta repertoires from subjects exposed to, actively infected with, or recovered from COVID-19 were included in the dataset. A de-identified subject ID, COVID-19 status, age in years and sex were almost always included in the sample metadata. Samples were obtained from the ongoing ImmuneRACE study (first 160 participants) and from 1,254 subjects provided by 6 global collaborators. Where available, HLA class I and class II types were taken from metadata supplied by the sample provider and were not determined by assay-based typing. A freely available public database, intended as a resource for researchers studying the immune response to SARS-CoV-2, is where the repertoires were released. The prospective study material was composed of cDNA or gDNA derived from T cells, B-cell-depleted T cells, or PBMCs. Broader findings and caveats from the paper: The amount of clinical and demographic metadata varied by source and participant and was provided uncurated.

Reading from cysteine to phenylalanine, the CDR3 counts 14 amino acids. Kept here is only the CDR3 DNA, which spans 42 bases and is read in frame from base 1. From the germline V gene, CDR1 is SGHVS and CDR2 is FQNEAQ. V trim: 3 bases; J trim: 2 bases; unmatched bases: 2. The immunoSEQ Assay, a bias-controlled multiplex PCR, was used to amplify TCRbeta CDR3 regions from genomic DNA. From the authors' description of their analysis: The number of nucleated cells in each sample was estimated by amplification of reference gene primers within the assay. To quantify the absolute abundance of each unique TCRbeta CDR3 rearrangement, sequence reads were collapsed and filtered. Productive Simpson clonality was computed per sample as the square root of Simpson's diversity index over productive rearrangements. The clones in this table, taken by TCRdb from immuneACCESS, are in-frame only. Not every clone is retained; where verified, under half of the shortfall comes from an unresolved V gene, and the cause of the rest is unknown. V, J and clone size reflect that table, while D and trimming were determined from the DNA. Recorded for this sample are some 130,000 clones; roughly 80% of them occurred a single time. Of the sample, 1.9% is held by the ten largest clones.

Whole blood was collected in K2EDTA tubes by collaborating institutions according to the institutions' own protocols. For TCRbeta analysis, collaborator samples were shipped as frozen whole blood, as isolated PBMCs, or as DNA extracted from either sample type. Sequenced input: peripheral blood. The chain uses TRBV7-8 and TRBJ2-7, and TRBD1 aligns with 9 junction nucleotides. The receptor's source is a man aged 70 or older with acute or convalescent COVID-19. The bases are TGTGCCAGCAGCTTGGGACAGGGTACCTACGAGCAGTACTTC. Its protein reads: CASSLGQGTYEQYF.